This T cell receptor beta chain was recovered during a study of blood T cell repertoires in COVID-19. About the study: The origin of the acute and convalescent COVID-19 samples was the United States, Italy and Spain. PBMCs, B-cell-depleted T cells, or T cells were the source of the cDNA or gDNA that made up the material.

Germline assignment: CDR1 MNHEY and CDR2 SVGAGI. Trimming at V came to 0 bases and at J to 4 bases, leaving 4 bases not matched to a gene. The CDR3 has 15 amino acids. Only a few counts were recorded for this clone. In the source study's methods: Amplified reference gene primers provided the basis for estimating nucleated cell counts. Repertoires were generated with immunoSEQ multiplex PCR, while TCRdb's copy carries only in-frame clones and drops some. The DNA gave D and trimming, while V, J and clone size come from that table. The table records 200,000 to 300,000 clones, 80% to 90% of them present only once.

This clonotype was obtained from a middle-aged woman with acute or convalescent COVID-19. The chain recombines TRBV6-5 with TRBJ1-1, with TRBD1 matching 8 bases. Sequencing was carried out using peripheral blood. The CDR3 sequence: CASSYSGQAITEAFF. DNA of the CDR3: TGTGCCAGCAGTTACTCGGGACAGGCCATCACTGAAGCTTTCTTT.